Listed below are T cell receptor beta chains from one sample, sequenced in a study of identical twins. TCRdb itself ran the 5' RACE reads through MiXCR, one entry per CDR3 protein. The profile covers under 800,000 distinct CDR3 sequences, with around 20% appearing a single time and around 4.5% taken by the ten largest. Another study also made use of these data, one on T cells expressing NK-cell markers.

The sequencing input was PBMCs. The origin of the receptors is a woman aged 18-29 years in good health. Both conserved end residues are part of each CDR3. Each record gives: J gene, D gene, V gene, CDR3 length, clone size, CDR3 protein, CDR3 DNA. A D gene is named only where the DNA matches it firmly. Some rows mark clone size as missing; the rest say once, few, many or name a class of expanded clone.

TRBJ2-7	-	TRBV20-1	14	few	CSARVHGASNSQYF	TGCAGTGCTAGGGTTCACGGGGCCTCGAACTCCCAGTACTTC
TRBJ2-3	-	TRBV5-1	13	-	CASNVQFTDTQYF	TGCGCCAGCAACGTTCAGTTCACAGATACGCAGTATTTT
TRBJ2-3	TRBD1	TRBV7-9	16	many	CASSLVRTGGTDTQYF	TGTGCCAGCAGCTTAGTAAGGACAGGGGGAACAGATACGCAGTATTTT
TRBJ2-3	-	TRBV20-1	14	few	CSALRASGTDTQYF	TGCAGTGCTCTAAGGGCTAGCGGCACAGATACGCAGTATTTT
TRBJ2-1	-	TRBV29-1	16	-	CSVGARGASSYNEQFF	TGCAGCGTTGGGGCTAGGGGCGCCAGCTCCTACAATGAGCAGTTCTTC
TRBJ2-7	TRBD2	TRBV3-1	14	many	CASSHRTSAYEQYF	TGTGCCAGCAGCCACCGGACTAGCGCCTACGAGCAGTACTTC
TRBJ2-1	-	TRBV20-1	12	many	CSASRTGDEQFF	TGCAGTGCTAGTCGTACGGGCGATGAGCAGTTCTTC
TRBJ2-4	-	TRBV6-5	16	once	CASSYGQGYVKNIQYF	TGTGCCAGCAGTTATGGTCAGGGATATGTCAAAAACATTCAGTACTTC
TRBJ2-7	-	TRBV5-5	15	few	CASSLEVGPIYEQYF	TGTGCCAGCAGCTTGGAAGTGGGGCCCATCTACGAGCAGTACTTC
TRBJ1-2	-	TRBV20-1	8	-	CNGEGNTF	TGCAACGGGGAGGGGAACACCTTC
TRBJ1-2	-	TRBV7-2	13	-	CASSFWAMAGYTF	TGTGCCAGCAGCTTCTGGGCGATGGCTGGCTACACCTTC
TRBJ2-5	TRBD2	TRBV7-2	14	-	CASRRGGEVETQYF	TGTGCCAGCCGCCGGGGGGGAGAGGTAGAGACCCAGTACTTC
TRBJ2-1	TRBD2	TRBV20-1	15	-	CSANIAGDLYNEQFF	TGCAGTGCTAATATAGCGGGGGACCTCTACAATGAGCAGTTCTTC
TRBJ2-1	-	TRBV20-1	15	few	CSASRLAGFYNEQFF	TGCAGTGCTAGCAGGCTAGCAGGGTTCTACAATGAGCAGTTCTTC
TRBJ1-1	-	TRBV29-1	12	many	CSVTGPNTEAFF	TGCAGCGTTACAGGACCGAACACTGAAGCTTTCTTT
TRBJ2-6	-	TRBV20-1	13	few	CSATQSGANVLTF	TGCAGTGCGACTCAGTCCGGGGCCAACGTCCTGACTTTC
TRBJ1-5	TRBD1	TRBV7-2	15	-	CASSLRGLSNQPQHF	TGTGCCAGCAGCTTAAGGGGGCTTAGCAATCAGCCCCAGCATTTT
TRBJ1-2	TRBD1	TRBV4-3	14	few	CASTVRGRRGGYTF	TGCGCCAGCACCGTCAGGGGGCGGCGTGGCGGCTACACCTTC
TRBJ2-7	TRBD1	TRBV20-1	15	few	CSARDYRGQGYEQYF	TGCAGTGCTAGAGATTACCGGGGACAGGGCTACGAGCAGTACTTC
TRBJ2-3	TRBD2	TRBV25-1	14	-	CASSEWGGTDTQYF	TGTGCCAGCAGTGAATGGGGGGGGACGGATACGCAGTATTTT
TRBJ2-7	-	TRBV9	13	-	CASSVAPHDEQYF	TGTGCCAGCAGCGTAGCGCCACACGACGAGCAGTACTTC
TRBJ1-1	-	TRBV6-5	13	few	CASSYSDRTEAFF	TGTGCCAGCAGTTACTCGGACAGAACTGAAGCTTTCTTT
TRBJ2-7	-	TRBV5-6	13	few	CASSYGLIYEQYF	TGTGCCAGCAGCTATGGACTAATCTACGAGCAGTACTTC
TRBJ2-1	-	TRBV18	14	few	CASSPSSIYNEQFF	TGTGCCAGCTCACCCTCGTCGATTTACAATGAGCAGTTCTTC
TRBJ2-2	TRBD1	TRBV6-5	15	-	CASRLGGADTGELFF	TGTGCCAGCAGATTAGGGGGCGCGGACACCGGGGAGCTGTTTTTT
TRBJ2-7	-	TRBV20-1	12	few	CSARDSSPEQYF	TGCAGTGCTAGAGATAGCAGTCCCGAGCAGTACTTC
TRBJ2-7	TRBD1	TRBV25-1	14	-	CASSGDRGPSEQYF	TGTGCCAGCAGTGGAGACAGGGGTCCCTCCGAGCAGTACTTC
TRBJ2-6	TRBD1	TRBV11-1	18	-	CASSLHDRESTGANVLTF	TGTGCCAGCAGCCTACACGACAGGGAGTCAACTGGGGCCAACGTCCTGACTTTC
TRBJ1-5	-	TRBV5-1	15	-	CASSLGAGENQPQHF	TGCGCCAGCAGCTTGGGGGCAGGGGAAAATCAGCCCCAGCATTTT
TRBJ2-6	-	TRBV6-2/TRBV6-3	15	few	CASSSFFSGANVLTF	TGTGCCAGCAGTTCTTTCTTCTCTGGGGCCAACGTCCTGACTTTC
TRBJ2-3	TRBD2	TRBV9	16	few	CASSVGTSGSTDTQYF	TGTGCCAGCAGCGTAGGGACTAGCGGGAGCACAGATACGCAGTATTTT
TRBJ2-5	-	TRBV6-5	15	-	CASSTQGLEEETQYF	TGTGCCAGCAGTACTCAGGGACTGGAAGAAGAGACCCAGTACTTC
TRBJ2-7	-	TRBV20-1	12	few	CSAKGGWGEQYF	TGCAGTGCTAAGGGGGGGTGGGGAGAGCAGTACTTC
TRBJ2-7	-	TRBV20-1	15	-	CSASIRDIGSYEQYF	TGCAGTGCCTCAATTCGGGACATCGGATCCTACGAGCAGTACTTC
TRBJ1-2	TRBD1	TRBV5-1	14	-	CASSFGQGNAGYTF	TGCGCCAGCAGCTTTGGACAGGGAAATGCTGGCTACACCTTC
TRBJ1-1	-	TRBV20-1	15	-	CSARDLERENTEAFF	TGCAGTGCTAGAGATCTCGAACGGGAGAACACTGAAGCTTTCTTT
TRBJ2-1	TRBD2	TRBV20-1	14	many	CSAKGLAEPGEQFF	TGCAGTGCGAAGGGACTAGCGGAGCCAGGGGAGCAGTTCTTC
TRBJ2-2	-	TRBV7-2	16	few	CASSLALGGPQGELFF	TGTGCCAGCAGCTTAGCGCTTGGGGGACCTCAGGGGGAGCTGTTTTTT
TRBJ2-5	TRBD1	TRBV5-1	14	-	CASSAQQGSETQYF	TGCGCCAGCAGCGCCCAACAGGGGTCCGAGACCCAGTACTTC
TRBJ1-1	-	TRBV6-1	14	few	CASTHPGLNTEAFF	TGTGCCAGCACCCATCCGGGACTGAACACTGAAGCTTTCTTT
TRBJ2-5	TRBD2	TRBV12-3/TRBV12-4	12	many	CASSLLAGAQYF	TGTGCCAGCAGTTTATTAGCGGGGGCCCAGTACTTC
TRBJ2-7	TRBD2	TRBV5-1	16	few	CASSSPKAGPFYEQYF	TGCGCCAGCAGCTCACCAAAAGCGGGACCCTTCTACGAGCAGTACTTC